This TCR beta chain stems from a study of blood T cell repertoires in COVID-19. Profiling relied on immunoSEQ multiplex PCR, and the TCRdb table lists in-frame clones only, not all of them. Here the sample spans approximately 170,000 clones, about 83% being singletons. CDR1 and CDR2 (germline): SGHTA, FQGNSA. V dropped 0 bases and J dropped 2 bases, with 9 bases sitting between them. This CDR3 comprises 15 residues. This clone has only one observation. The chain has TRBV7-2 and TRBJ2-3; TRBD1 might be the D (6 bases). The sequenced sample consisted of peripheral blood. The TCR sequence derives from an elderly woman with COVID-19, enrolled during active disease. The CDR3 DNA sequence: TGTGCCAGCAGCTTAGCGGGGGCGGACACAGATACGCAGTATTTT. This sequence encodes CASSLAGADTDTQYF.